Shown below are 7 T cell receptor beta chains from a single sample sequenced in a study of memory CD4+ T cells and cytomegalovirus serostatus. The method was immunoSEQ multiplex PCR; TCRdb's version includes in-frame clones alone and lacks a portion of them. The sample consists of 50,000 to 75,000 clones, about 81% of them appearing once. Single viable CD3+CD4+CD8-CD45RO+ cells were sorted as the memory CD4+ T cells. The sample taken for sequencing was memory CD4+ T cells from blood. The source of these receptors is an adult in good health and CMV-seronegative.

The chain carries TRBV2 and TRBJ1-3, with unresolved D. Germline V CDR1 and CDR2: SNHLY, FYNNEI. V dropped 3 bases and J dropped 2 bases, with 5 bases sitting between them. The CDR3 contains 13 residues. Here the CDR3 reads CASSDGAGNTIYF. The CDR3 region has the DNA TGTGCCAGCAGTGATGGGGCTGGAAACACCATATATTTT.

The rearrangement uses TRBV5-1 and TRBJ1-1; D is unresolved. V was shortened by 0 bases and J by 2 bases, with 8 bases between the two germline ends. CDR3 size: 14 residues. Germline V gene lookup returns CDR1 SGHRS and CDR2 YFSETQ. DNA for the CDR3: TGCGCCAGCAGCTTGGCCACGGTAAACACTGAAGCTTTCTTT. It translates to CASSLATVNTEAFF. The full variable domain, completed using reference TRBV5-1 and TRBJ1-1, is KAGVTQTPRYLIKTRGQQVTLSCSPISGHRSVSWYQQTPGQGLQFLFEYFSETQRNKGNFPGRFSGRQFSNSRSEMNVSTLELGDSALYLCASSLATVNTEAFFGQGTRLTVV.

The V and J genes are TRBV19 and TRBJ2-1, with a weak D call TRBD1 (6 bases). The CDR3 is made up of 14 amino acids. Germline assignment: CDR1 LNHDA and CDR2 SQIVND (reference sequence). The germline V and J ends were trimmed by 10 bases and 0 bases, with 13 bases remaining between them. For the CDR3, the DNA is TGTGCCACGCGCGGACAGATCTCCTACAATGAGCAGTTCTTC. This sequence encodes CATRGQISYNEQFF.

This rearrangement joins TRBV30 to TRBJ2-4; the D gene is possibly TRBD2 (7 bases). Germline V lookup: CDR1 GTSNPN, CDR2 SVGIG (reference sequence). Between the trimmed V and J ends, which lost 4 bases and 0 bases, there was a span of 13 bases. This CDR3 spans 15 amino acids. This CDR3 is CAWKGGGLAKNIQYF. The CDR3 nucleotides read TGTGCCTGGAAAGGGGGGGGTTTAGCCAAAAACATTCAGTACTTC. The full variable domain, with the rest looked up from reference TRBV30 and TRBJ2-4, is SQTIHQWPATLVQPVGSPLSLECTVEGTSNPNLYWYRQAAGRGLQLLFYSVGIGQISSEVPQNLSASRPQDRQFILSSKKLLLSDSGFYLCAWKGGGLAKNIQYFGAGTRLSVL.

A few counts support this clone. The gene calls are TRBV6-5 and TRBJ2-7; TRBD1 matches at 12 bases. V shed 4 bases and J 6 bases; nucleotides not matched to a gene: 4. The CDR3 runs 14 residues. The germline CDR1 and CDR2 sequences are MNHEY and SVGAGI. The DNA for the CDR3 is TGTGCCAGCAGTTCCGGGACAGGGGGCGGCGAGCAGTACTTC. The encoded protein is CASSSGTGGGEQYF.

V is TRBV30 and J is TRBJ1-6; no firm D call. The V end lost 0 bases, the J end lost 10 bases, and 13 bases lay between the germline ends. Germline lookup yields CDR1 GTSNPN and CDR2 SVGIG (reference sequence). The CDR3 runs 14 residues. The CDR3 sequence: CAWSVLEKDSPLHF. The CDR3 region has the DNA TGTGCCTGGAGTGTACTGGAAAAGGACTCACCCCTCCACTTT.

The chain is built from TRBV5-1 and TRBJ2-1; 11 bases are shared with TRBD2. Germline CDR1 reads SGHRS; CDR2 reads YFSETQ. The length of the CDR3 is 16 residues. Losses at the gene ends were 4 bases for V and 8 bases for J; bases not matched to a gene: 11. CDR3 DNA sequence: TGCGCCAGCAGCGCCACCACTAGCGGGAGCATCGATGAGCAGTTCTTC. Amino acid sequence: CASSATTSGSIDEQFF.